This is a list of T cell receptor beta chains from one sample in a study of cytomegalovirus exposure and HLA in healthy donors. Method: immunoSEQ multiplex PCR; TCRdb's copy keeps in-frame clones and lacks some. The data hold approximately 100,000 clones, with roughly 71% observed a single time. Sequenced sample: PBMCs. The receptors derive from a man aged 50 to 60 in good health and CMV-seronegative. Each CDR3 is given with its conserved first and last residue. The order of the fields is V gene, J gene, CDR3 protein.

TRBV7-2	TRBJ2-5	CASIPRASGSETQYF
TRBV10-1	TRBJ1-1	CASSELAGGTEAFF
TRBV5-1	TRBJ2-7	CASSSTGLEYEQYF
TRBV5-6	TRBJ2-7	CASSSDSYEQYF
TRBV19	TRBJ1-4	CASSRDRAGEKLFF
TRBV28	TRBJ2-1	CASSVGAGIDYNEQFF
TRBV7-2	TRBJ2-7	CASTPRGGPYEQYF
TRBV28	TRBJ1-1	CASRQQGETEAFF
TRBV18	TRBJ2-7	CASSPGGTSGSYEQYF
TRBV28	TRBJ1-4	CASTTGANGKLFF
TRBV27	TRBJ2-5	CASSSGRRTQETQYF
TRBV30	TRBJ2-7	CAWRKGQGATEQYF
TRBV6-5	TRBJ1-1	CASSYGTWDTEAFF
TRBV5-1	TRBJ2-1	CASSLTSTPGEVRRQFF
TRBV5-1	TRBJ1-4	CASSSRTPEEKLFF
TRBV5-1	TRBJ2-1	CASSIDRDYEQFF
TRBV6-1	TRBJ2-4	CASSSGGVGKNIQYF
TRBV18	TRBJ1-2	CASSPSGTGGPDYGYTF
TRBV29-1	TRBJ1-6	CSVRRDRNSPLHF
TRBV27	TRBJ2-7	CASSLSGTSGAYEQYF
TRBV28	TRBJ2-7	CASSLAFSSYEQYF
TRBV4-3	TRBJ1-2	CASSSRTGGSYGYTF
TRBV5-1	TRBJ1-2	CASSPGGSLHYGYTF
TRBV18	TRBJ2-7	CASSPGQGPREQYF